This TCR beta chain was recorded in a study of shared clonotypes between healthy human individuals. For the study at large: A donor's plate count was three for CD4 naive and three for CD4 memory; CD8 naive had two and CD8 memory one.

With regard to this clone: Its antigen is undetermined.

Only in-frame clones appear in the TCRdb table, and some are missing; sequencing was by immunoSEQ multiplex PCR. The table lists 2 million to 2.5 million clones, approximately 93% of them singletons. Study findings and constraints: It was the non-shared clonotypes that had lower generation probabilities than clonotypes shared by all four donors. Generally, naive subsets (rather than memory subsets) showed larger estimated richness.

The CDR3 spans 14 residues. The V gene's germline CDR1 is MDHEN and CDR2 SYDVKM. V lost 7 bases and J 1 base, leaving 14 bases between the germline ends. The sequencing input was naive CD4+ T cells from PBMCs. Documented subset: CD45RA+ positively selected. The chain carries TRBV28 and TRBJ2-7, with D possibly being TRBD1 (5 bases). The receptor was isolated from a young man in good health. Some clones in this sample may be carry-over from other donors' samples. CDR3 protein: CASTVGARSYEQYF. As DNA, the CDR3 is TGTGCCAGCACCGTAGGGGCTAGATCCTACGAGCAGTACTTC.